This T cell receptor beta chain was captured in a study of HIV-infected patients and healthy controls. The length of the CDR3 is 14 residues. Trimming cost V 3 bases and J 1 base, with 9 bases left between them. CDR1 is ENHRY, CDR2 SYGVKD, per germline. Follow-up blood was drawn about 14 weeks, roughly three months, after antiretroviral therapy began. All unsorted peripheral T cells were captured because whole blood was used without fractionation. cDNA was made from about 500 ng RNA using alpha and beta constant primers. Using multiplexing indices, alpha and beta chain libraries were generated apart by chain-specific third strand synthesis. TCRdb processed the 5' RACE reads anew with MiXCR; each CDR3 protein has one entry. The sample yields 18,000 or so distinct CDR3 sequences, about 8.7% seen once. This clonotype showed up many times.

The sample in question was blood, obtained during antiretroviral therapy. The clonotype originates from an adult with HIV infection. The genes are TRBV10-3 and TRBJ1-2; D is unclear. CDR3 amino acids: CAISDQKDNYGYTF. In DNA form, the CDR3 reads TGTGCCATCAGTGATCAAAAAGATAACTATGGCTACACCTTC.